The T cell receptor (beta chain) described here comes from a study of blood T cell repertoires in COVID-19. Study-wide context: The samples span acute and convalescent COVID-19 from the United States, Italy and Spain. Sources were T cells, B-cell-depleted T cells, or PBMCs; the material itself was cDNA or gDNA.

Original processing notes: Estimates of nucleated cell counts were drawn from the amplification of reference gene primers. Sequencing used immunoSEQ multiplex PCR; TCRdb keeps in-frame clones, though not all of them. Clonal size and the V and J genes are those of that table, whereas D and trimming came from the DNA. This sample carries about 150,000 clones, around 90% of them seen once, and the ten largest clones take around 4%. Germline lookup yields CDR1 SGHNT and CDR2 YYREEE (reference sequence). This CDR3 region has 15 residues. Deletions cut 6 bases from V and 4 bases from J, with 19 bases between.

Sample: peripheral blood. This TCR came from a woman aged 60-75 years with active or convalescent COVID-19. The J gene is TRBJ1-1, the V gene TRBV5-4; TRBD1 is a possible D gene (5 bases). CDR3 sequence reads: CASTKGMDTATEAFF. In DNA form, the CDR3 reads TGTGCCAGCACCAAGGGAATGGACACTGCCACTGAAGCTTTCTTT.